This T cell receptor (beta chain) appears in the sequencing data of a study of regulatory T cells in long-lasting Graves disease. The authors built TCR beta libraries using iRepertoire HTBI primers and Arm-PCR of CDR3 regions. A single record per CDR3 protein comes from TCRdb applying MiXCR to the multiplex PCR reads. The repertoire holds around 250,000 distinct CDR3 sequences, with just over 20% as singletons. Study-wide results and limits: Patients with persistent disease showed a bias toward TRBV28, TRBJ1-2 and TRBJ2-5.

This clonotype has only a few counts. The antigen is not known. This CDR3 is built from 17 residues. The V gene lost 8 bases and the J gene lost 3 bases, with 26 bases spanning the gap. Germline V CDR1 and CDR2: SGHTA, FQGNSA. Described time point: newly diagnosed GD, antithyroid drugs for less than 3 months. Construction of the TCR library relied on RNA isolated from PBMCs. The TCR sequence derives from a female donor with Graves disease. Specimen: peripheral blood mononuclear cells (PBMCs), collected at new diagnosis, from a patient treated with antithyroid drugs. V usage is TRBV7-2 and J usage is TRBJ2-7, with D tentatively TRBD1 (5 bases). CDR3 in DNA: TGTGCCAGCTCTCCCTCAGGGCTTTCGAACCCCAACTACGAGCAGTACTTC. Translating it yields CASSPSGLSNPNYEQYF.